The following is a T cell receptor (beta chain) sequence with its context. The method was immunoSEQ multiplex PCR; TCRdb's version includes in-frame clones alone and lacks a portion of them. Of about 360,000 clones listed, about 88% are singletons. The data were obtained in a study of blood T cell repertoires in COVID-19. The wider study: There were acute and convalescent COVID-19 samples, and they came from the United States, Italy and Spain.

Germline CDR1 and CDR2: SGHDN and FVKESK. V lost 0 bases, J lost 8 bases, and 10 bases lay in between. CDR3 size: 13 residues. The V and J genes are TRBV14 and TRBJ1-2, with D perhaps TRBD1 (5 bases). The sequenced sample was peripheral blood. This sequence originates from a woman aged 60 to 75 with COVID-19, enrolled during active disease. CDR3 residues: CASSQEQVWGYTF. CDR3 nucleotides: TGTGCCAGCAGCCAAGAACAGGTTTGGGGCTACACCTTC.